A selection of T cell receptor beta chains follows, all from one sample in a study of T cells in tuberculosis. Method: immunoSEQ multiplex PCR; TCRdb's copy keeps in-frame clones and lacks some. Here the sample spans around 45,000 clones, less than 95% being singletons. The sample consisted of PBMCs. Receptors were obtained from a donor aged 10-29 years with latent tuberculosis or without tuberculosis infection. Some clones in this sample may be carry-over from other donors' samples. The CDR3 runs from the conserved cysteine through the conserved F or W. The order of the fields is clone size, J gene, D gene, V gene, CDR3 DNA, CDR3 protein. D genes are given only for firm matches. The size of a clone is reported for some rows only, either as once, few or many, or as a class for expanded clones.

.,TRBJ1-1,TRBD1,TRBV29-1,TGCAGCGGAGGACAGGGTTGGGGTATGAACACTGAAGCTTTCTTT,CSGGQGWGMNTEAFF
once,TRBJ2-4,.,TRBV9,TGTGCCAGCAGCGATCGAAGGCTCGGGACCAAAAACATTCAGTACTTC,CASSDRRLGTKNIQYF
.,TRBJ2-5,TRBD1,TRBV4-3,TGCGCCAGCAGCCAACACGGACAGGGTGATACAAAAGAGACCCAGTACTTC,CASSQHGQGDTKETQYF
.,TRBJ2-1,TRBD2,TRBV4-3,TGCGCCAGCAGCCAGAGACCGGGACTAGCGGGAAACAATGAGCAGTTCTTC,CASSQRPGLAGNNEQFF
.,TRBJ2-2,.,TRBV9,TGTGCCAGCAGCGTAGTCCAGGGTAACACCGGGGAGCTGTTTTTT,CASSVVQGNTGELFF
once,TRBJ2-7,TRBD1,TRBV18,TGTGCCAGCTCATCCCCGGGACAGGGGACCGAGCAGTACTTC,CASSSPGQGTEQYF
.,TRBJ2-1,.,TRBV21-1,TGTGCCAGCAGCAACATTTATGCGGAGACAGGGGGCAATGAGCAGTTCTTC,CASSNIYAETGGNEQFF
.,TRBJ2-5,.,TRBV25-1,TGTGCCAGCACCCCGACTCAAATCGGGGAGACCCAGTACTTC,CASTPTQIGETQYF
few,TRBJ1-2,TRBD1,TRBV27,TGTGCCAGCAGTTTAAAAAGGGACAGCTATTATGGCTACACCTTC,CASSLKRDSYYGYTF
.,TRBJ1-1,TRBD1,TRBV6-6,TGTGCCAGCAGTCTCCGGGACAGCGAAGCTTTCTTT,CASSLRDSEAFF
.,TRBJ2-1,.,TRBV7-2,TGTGCCAGCAGCCTCGGGGACATCTTTTCCTCCTACAATGAGCAGTTCTTC,CASSLGDIFSSYNEQFF